Listed here are 25 T cell receptor beta chains from one sample, sequenced in a study of B cell selection in AIRE deficiency. Only in-frame clones appear in the TCRdb table, and some are missing; sequencing was by immunoSEQ multiplex PCR. This sample has about 24,000 clones, with approximately 96% found just once. The sorted conventional CD4 T cells were gated as CD4+CD127+. The sample was CD4+CD127+ conventional T cells sorted from PBMCs. The receptors shown here come from a human donor in good health.

The chain has TRBV6-5 and TRBJ1-2; 12 nucleotides line up with TRBD1. This CDR3 has 14 amino acids. Germline CDR1 reads MNHEY; CDR2 reads SVGAGI. The V gene end was trimmed by 6 bases and the J gene end by 6 bases; junction bases not matched to a gene: 5. CDR3 residues: CASSRGDRGHGYTF. The CDR3 region has the DNA TGTGCCAGCAGCCGAGGGGACAGGGGGCATGGCTACACCTTC.

The V gene is TRBV6-4, the J gene TRBJ2-1; D not resolved. Germline V gives CDR1 MRHNA, CDR2 SNTAGT. V lost 2 bases and J 2 bases, leaving 10 bases between the germline ends. This CDR3 has 15 amino acids. CDR3 in DNA: TGTGCCAGCAGTGACCGCAGTTCTCCCTACAATGAGCAGTTCTTC. Translating it yields CASSDRSSPYNEQFF.

The chain joins TRBV6-5 to TRBJ2-7, with 9 bases fitting TRBD1. The V and J ends lost 10 bases and 4 bases, in that order; junction bases with no gene match: 5. This CDR3 region has 12 residues. Germline V CDR1 and CDR2: MNHEY, SVGAGI. The CDR3 bases are TGTGCCACCCAGACAGGGGGGTACGAGCAGTACTTC. It codes for CATQTGGYEQYF.

The genes are TRBV19 and TRBJ2-2; D perhaps matches TRBD1 (5 bases). The CDR3 runs to 12 residues. V gave up 8 bases and J gave up 8 bases, with 12 bases separating them. Germline CDR1 is LNHDA and CDR2 is SQIVND (reference sequence). CDR3 in amino acids: CASAGIVGELFF. CDR3 bases: TGTGCCAGTGCAGGGATAGTGGGGGAGCTGTTTTTT. The entire variable domain, with the rest obtained from reference TRBV19 and TRBJ2-2, is as follows: DGGITQSPKYLFRKEGQNVTLSCEQNLNHDAMYWYRQDPGQGLRLIYYSQIVNDFQKGDIAEGYSVSREKKESFPLTVTSAQKNPTAFYLCASAGIVGELFFGEGSRLTVL.

The chain joins TRBV11-2 to TRBJ1-5, with a possible D match to TRBD1 (6 bases). Germline V gene sequence: CDR1 SGHAT, CDR2 FQNNGV. Trimming pared 3 bases from V and 4 bases from J, leaving 10 bases between. This CDR3 is 14 amino acids long. CDR3 region: CASSFRGGNQPQHF. The CDR3 nucleotides are TGTGCCAGCAGCTTCAGGGGAGGTAATCAGCCCCAGCATTTT.

The rearrangement uses TRBV27 and TRBJ2-2; D remains unclear. This CDR3 is 11 amino acids long. The germline V gene has CDR1 MNHEY and CDR2 SMNVEV (reference sequence). Trimming cost V 6 bases and J 3 bases, with 2 bases left between them. For the CDR3, the DNA is TGTGCCAGCAGAGACACCGGGGAGCTGTTTTTT. It encodes CASRDTGELFF.

The chain is built from TRBV11-2 and TRBJ1-2, with 8 bases that match TRBD1. The germline V gene has CDR1 SGHAT and CDR2 FQNNGV. V shed 1 base and J 7 bases; nucleotides not matched to a gene: 5. The CDR3 runs to 14 residues. The CDR3 loop reads CASSLAGQGGGYTF. The CDR3 bases are TGTGCCAGCAGCTTAGCCGGACAGGGTGGTGGCTACACCTTC. The full variable domain, with the rest looked up from reference TRBV11-2 and TRBJ1-2, is EAGVAQSPRYKIIEKRQSVAFWCNPISGHATLYWYQQILGQGPKLLIQFQNNGVVDDSQLPKDRFSAERLKGVDSTLKIQPAKLEDSAVYLCASSLAGQGGGYTFGSGTRLTVV.

The chain recombines TRBV27 with TRBJ1-2; tentative D call: TRBD1 (6 bases). V gave up 2 bases and J gave up 2 bases, with 6 bases separating them. The CDR3 length is 13 residues. Germline V gene sequence: CDR1 MNHEY, CDR2 SMNVEV (reference sequence). Written as DNA, the CDR3 is TGTGCCAGCAGTTTAGGACAGAACTATGGCTACACCTTC. Its protein is CASSLGQNYGYTF.

J is TRBJ2-3 and V is TRBV7-9, with 8 bases matching TRBD1. CDR1 and CDR2 from the germline V gene are SEHNR and FQNEAQ (reference sequence). The ends lost 4 bases at V and 1 base at J; junction bases unmatched: 4. The CDR3 totals 15 residues. In DNA, the CDR3 is TGTGCCAGCAGCTCCTCGACAGGGGGCACAGATACGCAGTATTTT. Residues: CASSSSTGGTDTQYF.

This clone appeared a single time. This rearrangement joins TRBV19 to TRBJ1-1, with D maybe TRBD1 (5 bases). Per the germline V gene, CDR1 is LNHDA and CDR2 is SQIVND (reference sequence). Trimming took off 2 bases at V and 4 bases at J, with 14 bases between the two ends. The CDR3 has 15 residues. The CDR3 loop is CASSITPTGGTEAFF. The CDR3 DNA is TGTGCCAGTAGTATAACCCCAACTGGGGGCACTGAAGCTTTCTTT.

This chain uses TRBV5-1 with TRBJ1-1; D not resolved. From germline, CDR1 is SGHRS and CDR2 YFSETQ. V was clipped by 3 bases and J by 1 base, with 10 bases between them. This CDR3 is 14 amino acids long. DNA for the CDR3: TGCGCCAGCAGCTCCCCGAGAGGGAACACTGAAGCTTTCTTT. As protein: CASSSPRGNTEAFF.

The chain has TRBV29-1 and TRBJ2-7; 7 nucleotides line up with TRBD1. This CDR3 contains 13 residues. Germline assignment: CDR1 SQVTM and CDR2 ANQGSEA. J was trimmed by 7 bases and V by 3 bases; bases with no gene match: 9. CDR3 in amino acids: CSVEQEGRGEQYF. The CDR3 DNA is TGCAGCGTTGAGCAAGAGGGCAGGGGGGAGCAGTACTTC.

The chain carries TRBV10-3 and TRBJ2-3, with a weak D call TRBD2 (6 bases). The germline V and J ends were trimmed by 6 bases and 0 bases, with 16 bases remaining between them. CDR3 length: 16 residues. Germline V gives CDR1 ENHRY, CDR2 SYGVKD. CDR3 amino acids: CAIRTAGTGSTDTQYF. Written as DNA, the CDR3 is TGTGCCATCAGGACCGCCGGGACTGGGAGCACAGATACGCAGTATTTT.

The V gene is TRBV18, the J gene TRBJ2-7; the match to TRBD1 covers 8 bases. Germline V gene lookup returns CDR1 KGHSH and CDR2 LQKENI. The junction had 12 bases not matched to a gene; V was cut back by 10 bases and J by 7 bases. This CDR3 comprises 13 residues. The CDR3, as DNA: TGTGCCACCGCCCAGCAGGGGGCGCGGGAGCAGTACTTC. Translation gives CATAQQGAREQYF.

The V and J genes are TRBV10-3 and TRBJ1-1; no reliable D call. The CDR3 runs to 12 residues. Trimming shortened V by 5 bases and J by 8 bases, and 12 bases separated the two germline ends. The germline CDR1 and CDR2 sequences are ENHRY and SYGVKD. The CDR3: CAISSHGVEAFF. The CDR3 DNA reads as TGTGCCATCAGTTCCCACGGGGTAGAAGCTTTCTTT.

This sequence joins TRBV9 and TRBJ2-5; the D gene is possibly TRBD2 (7 bases). Trimming shortened V by 0 bases and J by 0 bases, and 15 bases separated the two germline ends. There are 17 residues in the CDR3. Germline-derived CDR1 and CDR2 are SGDLS and YYNGEE. The CDR3 reads CASSVGLTGGHQETQYF. CDR3 DNA: TGTGCCAGCAGCGTAGGTCTCACCGGGGGGCACCAAGAGACCCAGTACTTC.

Comments on this clone: The same CDR3 is also encoded by other DNA sequences in this sample. The V call is TRBV5-4, the J call TRBJ1-6; 9 positions agree with TRBD1. The CDR3 extends over 16 amino acids. V was clipped by 0 bases and J by 5 bases; unmatched bases: 3. The V gene's germline CDR1 is SGHNT and CDR2 YYREEE (reference sequence). The DNA of the CDR3 is TGTGCCAGCAGCTTGGGACAGGGGGGAAATAATTCACCCCTCCACTTT. It is translated as CASSLGQGGNNSPLHF.

On this clone: A read error may account for a junction end that differs from germline. This rearrangement joins TRBV6-1 to TRBJ2-7; D is perhaps TRBD1 (6 bases). The CDR3 runs to 13 residues. Germline lookup yields CDR1 MNHNS and CDR2 SASEGT. This chain's CDR3 is CASTEGGTYEQYF. In DNA, the CDR3 is TGTGCCAGCACTGAAGGGGGAACCTACGAGCAGTACTTC.

CDR3 sequence reads: CASSRDSVPDTQYF. DNA for the CDR3: TGTGCCAGCAGCCGGGACAGCGTCCCTGATACGCAGTATTTT. The V gene is TRBV2, the J gene TRBJ2-3; 7 bases are a match to TRBD1. Germline CDR1 SNHLY, CDR2 FYNNEI. The CDR3 spans 14 residues. After removal of 6 bases from V and 6 bases from J, the junction contained 9 bases not matched to a gene.

This chain links TRBV13 with TRBJ2-7; D gene unclear. This CDR3 contains 14 residues. Germline CDR1 is PRHDT and CDR2 is FYEKMQ (reference sequence). V lost 1 base and J lost 2, with 9 bases in between. CDR3 sequence: CASSLVAVPYEQYF. DNA of the CDR3: TGTGCCAGCAGCTTAGTTGCGGTGCCCTACGAGCAGTACTTC.

The V and J genes are TRBV11-2 and TRBJ2-2, with a possible D match to TRBD1 (5 bases). Trimming removed 4 bases at V and 4 bases at J, with 10 bases between. The CDR3 spans 14 residues. Germline V gene sequence: CDR1 SGHAT, CDR2 FQNNGV. Written as DNA, the CDR3 is TGTGCCAGCAGCTCGCGACAGACCACCGGGGAGCTGTTTTTT. This translates into CASSSRQTTGELFF. The variable domain in full, completed from reference TRBV11-2 and TRBJ2-2, reads EAGVAQSPRYKIIEKRQSVAFWCNPISGHATLYWYQQILGQGPKLLIQFQNNGVVDDSQLPKDRFSAERLKGVDSTLKIQPAKLEDSAVYLCASSSRQTTGELFFGEGSRLTVL.

This clone was found once. The V and J genes are TRBV4-3 and TRBJ2-1, with a weak D call TRBD2 (5 bases). The germline V gene has CDR1 LGHNA and CDR2 YSLEER. The CDR3 runs 13 residues. The V end lost 4 bases, the J end lost 5 bases, and 9 bases lay between the germline ends. CDR3 nucleotides: TGCGCCAGCAGCCTGGGAGCACACAATGAGCAGTTCTTC. This sequence encodes CASSLGAHNEQFF.

This chain connects TRBV18 to TRBJ1-1; 8 positions match TRBD1. Germline trimming cut 4 bases from V and 6 bases from J; bases unmatched to any gene: 4. Germline CDR1 reads KGHSH; CDR2 reads LQKENI. This CDR3 spans 13 amino acids. The CDR3 DNA sequence: TGTGCCAGCTCACGACCAGGGGGCCCTGAAGCTTTCTTT. This gives the protein CASSRPGGPEAFF.

The V call is TRBV7-6, the J call TRBJ2-2; 7 bases match TRBD2. With 5 bases clipped from V and 4 bases from J, the junction kept 13 bases outside the gene matches. Germline CDR1 SGHVS, CDR2 FNYEAQ. CDR3 size: 17 residues. The CDR3 loop is CASSPGIQRGGTGELFF. CDR3 nucleotide sequence: TGTGCCAGCAGCCCCGGCATCCAGCGGGGTGGCACCGGGGAGCTGTTTTTT.

This clone was picked up one time. The chain carries TRBV11-2 and TRBJ2-1; 8 bases are a match to TRBD2. Trimming cost V 3 bases and J 3 bases; bases outside gene matches: 4. The germline V gene has CDR1 SGHAT and CDR2 FQNNGV. The CDR3 is made up of 15 amino acids. The CDR3 region is CASSFSGGLYNEQFF. The DNA of the CDR3 is TGTGCCAGCAGCTTTTCGGGGGGGCTCTACAATGAGCAGTTCTTC.